What follows are 20 T cell receptor beta chains derived from one specimen sequenced in a study of blood T cell repertoires in COVID-19 (dated by TCRdb to 2018 to 2020). To prepare the library, the immunoSEQ multiplex PCR assay was applied. TCRdb took over this immuneACCESS table, retaining in-frame rearrangements with V and J assigned. Such tables are incomplete; in checked studies, under half of the missing clones stem from an unresolved V gene, and the remainder is unexplained. Across this sample there are approximately 86,000 clones, with about 88% seen only once. 8.5% to 10% of the sample rests with the top ten. Sequencing was carried out using peripheral blood. The source is a man aged 50 to 59 with acute or convalescent COVID-19.

The rearrangement links TRBV10-3 to TRBJ1-1, with a tentative D call TRBD1 (6 bases). Germline values: CDR1 ENHRY, CDR2 SYGVKD. V was pared by 10 bases and J by 4 bases, with 22 bases between. The length of the CDR3 is 15 residues. CDR3 nucleotides: TGTGCCACCACAGGGTCGGTAAACGCGGGCACTGAAGCTTTCTTT. Protein product: CATTGSVNAGTEAFF.

This chain connects TRBV7-2 to TRBJ2-7; 10 bases align to TRBD1. This CDR3 is built from 14 residues. CDR1 is SGHTA and CDR2 is FQGNSA in the germline V gene. The V gene end was trimmed by 6 bases and the J gene end by 9 bases; junction bases not matched to a gene: 11. The CDR3 DNA is TGTGCCAGCAGTTCGGACAGGGGGACCCTGAGGCAGTACTTC. It encodes CASSSDRGTLRQYF.

The J gene is TRBJ2-3, the V gene TRBV7-9; tentative D call: TRBD1 (5 bases). Per germline, CDR1 SEHNR and CDR2 FQNEAQ (reference sequence). CDR3 length: 12 amino acids. The ends were cut back, 4 bases at V and 7 bases at J, with 9 bases in the middle. The CDR3 loop is CASSSQGYTQYF. The CDR3 DNA reads as TGTGCCAGCAGCTCGCAGGGTTATACGCAGTATTTT.

The chain links TRBV15 to TRBJ1-2; D might be TRBD1 (6 bases). CDR3 length: 14 residues. Germline-derived CDR1 and CDR2 are LNHNV and YYDKDF (reference sequence). V was cut by 2 bases and J by 7 bases, with 14 bases left in between. CDR3 nucleotide sequence: TGTGCCACCAGCAGATACATCACAGGGTTTGGCTACACCTTC. Translation gives CATSRYITGFGYTF.

The sample holds one count of this clone. This rearrangement joins TRBV7-2 to TRBJ2-2; TRBD2 might be the D (6 bases). Trimming stripped 2 bases from V and 0 bases from J, with 13 bases between. The germline V gene has CDR1 SGHTA and CDR2 FQGNSA. This CDR3 spans 17 amino acids. The CDR3 here is CASSLSGGATNTGELFF. CDR3 nucleotide sequence: TGTGCCAGCAGCTTATCCGGGGGTGCTACGAACACCGGGGAGCTGTTTTTT. Drawing the rest from reference TRBV7-2 and TRBJ2-2, the complete variable domain is GAGVSQSPSNKVTEKGKDVELRCDPISGHTALYWYRQSLGQGLEFLIYFQGNSAPDKSGLPSDRFSAERTGGSVSTLTIQRTQQEDSAVYLCASSLSGGATNTGELFFGEGSRLTVL.

V is TRBV28 and J is TRBJ1-2; D might be TRBD1 (6 bases). The length of the CDR3 is 13 residues. Germline V lookup: CDR1 MDHEN, CDR2 SYDVKM. Trimming pared 4 bases from V and 5 bases from J, leaving 11 bases between. CDR3 amino acids: CASSSDRYYGYTF. The CDR3 DNA reads as TGTGCCAGCAGTTCGGACAGATATTATGGCTACACCTTC.

The V call is TRBV6-1, the J call TRBJ1-1, with 7 bases aligning to TRBD1. The CDR3 is made up of 15 amino acids. The germline gives CDR1 MNHNS, CDR2 SASEGT. V lost 2 bases to trimming and J lost 1 base; unmatched junction nucleotides: 4. The CDR3 coding sequence is TGTGCCAGCAGTGAATGGGACAGTACGAACACTGAAGCTTTCTTT. Translation: CASSEWDSTNTEAFF.

The chain employs TRBV7-2 and TRBJ2-2; D may be TRBD2 (6 bases). Germline loops: CDR1 SGHTA, CDR2 FQGNSA. V gave up 5 bases and J gave up 7 bases, with 14 bases separating them. The CDR3 totals 14 residues. The CDR3 spells CASSPRRGSGELFF. DNA of the CDR3: TGTGCCAGCAGCCCAAGGAGGGGCAGCGGGGAGCTGTTTTTT. Variable domain in full (rest from reference TRBV7-2 and TRBJ2-2): GAGVSQSPSNKVTEKGKDVELRCDPISGHTALYWYRQSLGQGLEFLIYFQGNSAPDKSGLPSDRFSAERTGGSVSTLTIQRTQQEDSAVYLCASSPRRGSGELFFGEGSRLTVL.

This sequence joins TRBV3-1 (or the pseudogene TRBV3-2) and TRBJ2-5; possible D gene TRBD2, 5 bases. The germline V gene has CDR1 LGHDT and CDR2 YNNKEL (reference sequence). V shed 0 bases and J shed 2 bases, with 7 bases lying between them. The CDR3 loop spans 14 amino acids. CDR3 sequence: CASSQDSEQETQYF. The DNA for the CDR3 is TGTGCCAGCAGCCAAGATAGCGAACAAGAGACCCAGTACTTC.

This rearrangement joins TRBV27 to TRBJ1-4; D is perhaps TRBD1 (5 bases). The CDR3 length is 18 residues. V dropped 6 bases and J dropped 3 bases, with 23 bases sitting between them. From germline, CDR1 is MNHEY and CDR2 SMNVEV (reference sequence). This CDR3 is CASSPIQGRRTPNEKLFF. CDR3 nucleotides: TGTGCCAGCAGCCCTATACAAGGACGCCGGACACCTAATGAAAAACTGTTTTTT. The variable domain in full, with the rest retrieved from reference TRBV27 and TRBJ1-4, is EAQVTQNPRYLITVTGKKLTVTCSQNMNHEYMSWYRQDPGLGLRQIYYSMNVEVTDKGDVPEGYKVSRKEKRNFPLILESPSPNQTSLYFCASSPIQGRRTPNEKLFFGSGTQLSVL.

The rearrangement joins TRBV28 to TRBJ2-7; TRBD1 matches at 9 bases. Germline CDR1 reads MDHEN; CDR2 reads SYDVKM. V lost 4 bases to trimming and J lost 3 bases; unmatched junction nucleotides: 10. The CDR3 covers 16 residues. This CDR3 reads CASSSLGQGNVYEQYV. For the CDR3, the DNA is TGTGCCAGCAGTTCACTCGGACAGGGGAACGTCTACGAGCAGTACGTC.

The rearrangement uses TRBV6-5 and TRBJ1-2; D is perhaps TRBD1 (6 bases). CDR1 is MNHEY, CDR2 SVGAGI, per germline. The CDR3 sequence is 14 residues long. Between the trimmed V and J ends, which lost 5 bases and 4 bases, there was a span of 14 bases. CDR3 in DNA: TGTGCCAGCAGTACAGGGACGGTGGCCTATGGCTACACCTTC. Protein sequence: CASSTGTVAYGYTF.

V and J are TRBV19 and TRBJ1-3; D call uncertain. The length of the CDR3 is 15 residues. Germline lookup yields CDR1 LNHDA and CDR2 SQIVND (reference sequence). The V gene lost 9 bases and the J gene lost 0 bases, with 15 bases spanning the gap. The DNA for the CDR3 is TGTGCCAGCCTCGGCGGGTTACACTCTGGAAACACCATATATTTT. Its translation: CASLGGLHSGNTIYF.

The J gene is TRBJ1-6, the V gene TRBV2, with D perhaps matching TRBD1 (6 bases). Trimming took 6 bases from V and 10 from J, leaving 13 bases between them. There are 13 residues in the CDR3. Per the germline V gene, CDR1 is SNHLY and CDR2 is FYNNEI. Written as DNA, the CDR3 is TGTGCCAGCAGCGCCAACAGGGAATCACCCCTCCACTTT. It yields the protein CASSANRESPLHF.

J is TRBJ1-2 and V is TRBV20-1; D call uncertain. CDR1 and CDR2 (germline): DFQATT, SNEGSKA (reference sequence). V shed 6 bases and J shed 8 bases, with 13 bases lying between them. The CDR3 has 11 amino acids. The CDR3 DNA is TGCAGTGCCAGACGGGAGGTAGGCTACACCTTC. It encodes CSARREVGYTF.

The J gene is TRBJ1-2, the V gene TRBV9; TRBD1 is a possible D gene (5 bases). CDR3 length equals 16 residues. Germline CDR1 and CDR2: SGDLS and YYNGEE. Deletions cut 0 bases from V and 4 bases from J, with 16 bases between. CDR3 sequence: CASSVDAGRKSYGYTF. In nucleotides, the CDR3 is TGTGCCAGCAGCGTAGATGCAGGGCGTAAGAGCTATGGCTACACCTTC.

The V and J genes are TRBV6-4 and TRBJ1-6; D might be TRBD1 (5 bases). The CDR3 extends over 16 amino acids. Trimming cost V 6 bases and J 7 bases, with 19 bases left between them. CDR1 is MRHNA, CDR2 SNTAGT, per germline. The CDR3 sequence is CASRDGSQGRNSPLHF. The CDR3, as DNA: TGTGCCAGCAGAGATGGATCTCAGGGTCGGAATTCACCCCTCCACTTT.

The CDR3 protein is CASRAGLLTDTQYF. The CDR3 DNA reads TGTGCCAGCAGGGCGGGACTGCTCACAGATACGCAGTATTTT. The chain employs TRBV6-5 and TRBJ2-3; weak D call: TRBD2 (6 bases). The CDR3 runs to 14 residues. V lost 6 bases and J lost 2, with 12 bases in between. Germline loops: CDR1 MNHEY, CDR2 SVGAGI.

This sequence joins TRBV9 and TRBJ1-1; no reliable D call. V was clipped by 0 bases and J by 0 bases, with 9 bases between them. The germline V gene encodes CDR1 SGDLS and CDR2 YYNGEE. The CDR3 is 15 amino acids. CDR3 in amino acids: CASSVESAVNTEAFF. The CDR3 DNA is TGTGCCAGCAGCGTAGAATCTGCAGTGAACACTGAAGCTTTCTTT.

This chain joins TRBV6-4 and TRBJ1-2; no reliable D call. The CDR3 length is 14 residues. V was pared by 3 bases and J by 4 bases, with 12 bases between. Germline CDR1 MRHNA, CDR2 SNTAGT. DNA of the CDR3: TGTGCCAGCAGTGAAACAGCTTCCGCCTATGGCTACACCTTC. Translating gives CASSETASAYGYTF.